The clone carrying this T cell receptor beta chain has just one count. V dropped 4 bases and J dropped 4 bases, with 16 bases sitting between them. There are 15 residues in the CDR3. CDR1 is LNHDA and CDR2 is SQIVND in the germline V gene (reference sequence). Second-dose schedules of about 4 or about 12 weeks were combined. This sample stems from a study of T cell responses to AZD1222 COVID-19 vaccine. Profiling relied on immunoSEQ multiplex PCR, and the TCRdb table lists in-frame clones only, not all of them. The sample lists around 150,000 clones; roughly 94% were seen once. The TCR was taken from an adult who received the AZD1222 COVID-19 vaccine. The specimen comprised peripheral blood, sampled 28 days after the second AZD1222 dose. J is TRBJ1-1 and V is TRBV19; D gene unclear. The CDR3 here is CASSNPFLGSTEAFF. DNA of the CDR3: TGTGCCAGTAGTAATCCCTTTCTGGGGAGCACTGAAGCTTTCTTT.